These 30 T cell receptor beta chains were all obtained from the same sample, sequenced in a study of T cell repertoires in cytomegalovirus infection. Their antigens remain unidentified. MiXCR, applied by TCRdb to the reads, yields one record per CDR3 protein. The sample includes approximately 600,000 distinct CDR3 sequences, 35% to 50% of them seen just once. The input for sequencing was cultured PBMCs, taken from culture after CMV antigen stimulation. These receptors were taken from a human donor in good health (CMV status not recorded). Some clones in this sample may be carry-over from other donors' samples.

This chain connects TRBV12-3 or TRBV12-4 to TRBJ1-6, with 9 bases that match TRBD1. CDR3 length: 15 residues. V was pared by 6 bases and J by 10 bases, with 10 bases of the junction left unmatched. CDR3 residues: CASRASGTGLSPLHF. CDR3 bases: TGTGCCAGCAGGGCCTCCGGGACAGGGCTCTCACCCCTCCACTTT.

V usage is TRBV12-3 or TRBV12-4 and J usage is TRBJ1-1, with 7 bases identical to TRBD1. V was clipped by 7 bases and J by 4 bases; unmatched bases: 0. The CDR3 contains 11 residues. The CDR3 protein is CASTGGTEAFF. As DNA, the CDR3 is TGTGCCAGCACAGGGGGCACTGAAGCTTTCTTT.

This clonotype was seen more than once but under ten times. The chain is built from TRBV7-2 and TRBJ1-1; D remains unclear. Germline values: CDR1 SGHTA, CDR2 FQGNSA. Between the trimmed V and J ends, which lost 2 bases and 1 base, there was a span of 11 bases. The CDR3 covers 15 residues. This chain's CDR3 is CASSLYPPPNTEAFF. The CDR3 region has the DNA TGTGCCAGCAGCTTATATCCACCGCCGAACACTGAAGCTTTCTTT.

The chain has TRBV12-3 or TRBV12-4 and TRBJ2-3; D not certain. Deletions cut 3 bases from V and 6 bases from J, with 13 bases between. The CDR3 runs 14 residues. CDR3 nucleotides: TGTGCCAGCAGTTTCCTCCACGCTGGGGATACGCAGTATTTT. This encodes CASSFLHAGDTQYF.

J is TRBJ2-1 and V is TRBV12-3 or TRBV12-4, with TRBD2 identical over 14 bases. After removal of 5 bases from V and 6 bases from J, the junction contained 6 bases not matched to a gene. The CDR3 length is 16 residues. The CDR3 spells CASSTRGLAGVNEQFF. The CDR3 DNA follows: TGTGCCAGCAGTACCCGGGGACTAGCGGGAGTCAATGAGCAGTTCTTC.

The V call is TRBV6-5, the J call TRBJ1-3, with 8 bases matching TRBD1. Germline CDR1 and CDR2: MNHEY and SVGAGI. The CDR3 runs 16 residues. The J segment lost 0 bases and the V segment lost 10 bases, leaving 11 bases of the junction unmatched. In DNA, the CDR3 is TGTGCCACCAGGACAGGGAGGGTTATCTCTGGAAACACCATATATTTT. Amino acids: CATRTGRVISGNTIYF.

The chain carries TRBV6-5 and TRBJ1-1, with 9 bases lining up with TRBD1. Germline V lookup: CDR1 MNHEY, CDR2 SVGAGI. The CDR3 contains 17 residues. The junction had 17 bases not matched to a gene; V was cut back by 9 bases and J by 3 bases. The CDR3 nucleotides read TGTGCCAGAATTGAGACAGGGGGGGGCAGAGGGCACACTGAAGCTTTCTTT. This translates into CARIETGGGRGHTEAFF.

This clonotype turned up a few times. This chain connects TRBV28 to TRBJ1-4; 7 bases fit TRBD1. The CDR3 spans 15 residues. Looked up from germline, CDR1 is MDHEN and CDR2 is SYDVKM. Germline trimming cut 6 bases from V and 7 bases from J; bases unmatched to any gene: 11. The CDR3 region has the DNA TGTGCCAGCAGCCCTGGAAGGGGGCAGGGTGAAAAACTGTTTTTT. Amino acid sequence: CASSPGRGQGEKLFF.

This clonotype was seen once. This chain links TRBV6-2 or TRBV6-3 with TRBJ2-2; 8 nucleotides match TRBD1. The germline V gene has CDR1 MNHEY and CDR2 SVGEGT. The CDR3 length is 17 residues. The V segment lost 2 bases and the J segment 5 bases; nucleotides outside the gene matches: 10. The CDR3 DNA reads as TGTGCCAGCAGTTACCGCGCCCAGGGGGCTCGGACCGGGGAGCTGTTTTTT. Its translation: CASSYRAQGARTGELFF.

The chain carries TRBV7-2 and TRBJ1-6; D unresolved. Germline CDR1 SGHTA, CDR2 FQGNSA. The CDR3 has 15 amino acids. The germline V and J ends were trimmed by 4 bases and 7 bases, with 14 bases remaining between them. The CDR3 DNA sequence: TGTGCCAGCAGCTCCAGGACGGCGTGGAATTCACCCCTCCACTTT. Its protein is CASSSRTAWNSPLHF.

The chain employs TRBV2 and TRBJ1-1; unclear D gene. CDR1 and CDR2 (germline): SNHLY, FYNNEI. Trimming shortened V by 5 bases and J by 0 bases, and 16 bases separated the two germline ends. The CDR3 spans 16 residues. CDR3 sequence reads: CASSPLIRGMNTEAFF. CDR3 DNA sequence: TGTGCCAGCAGTCCCCTGATCCGGGGAATGAACACTGAAGCTTTCTTT.

This clonotype was recorded once. The chain employs TRBV28 and TRBJ2-7, with TRBD1 as a possible D gene (5 bases). V gave up 2 bases and J gave up 4 bases, with 12 bases separating them. The germline gives CDR1 MDHEN, CDR2 SYDVKM. The CDR3 length is 14 residues. The chain's CDR3 is CASSLRPQGYEQYF. In DNA, the CDR3 is TGTGCCAGCAGTTTACGACCTCAGGGATACGAGCAGTACTTC.

The J gene is TRBJ2-6, the V gene TRBV25-1, with D uncertain. CDR3 length equals 15 residues. Per the germline V gene, CDR1 is MGHDK and CDR2 is SYGVNS. Trimming took 1 base from V and 0 from J, leaving 4 bases between them. CDR3 DNA: TGTGCCAGCAGTGAATCTAGCTCTGGGGCCAACGTCCTGACTTTC. This codes for CASSESSSGANVLTF.

This clonotype was recorded a few times. The chain carries TRBV11-3 and TRBJ2-7; the D gene is possibly TRBD2 (6 bases). V lost 5 bases, J lost 6 bases, and 14 bases lay in between. CDR3 length: 13 amino acids. Germline V lookup: CDR1 SGHNT, CDR2 YENEEA. The CDR3 protein is CASSQVLGGEQYF. The DNA for the CDR3 is TGTGCCAGCAGCCAGGTCCTCGGGGGCGAGCAGTACTTC. The whole variable domain, filled in from reference TRBV11-3 and TRBJ2-7, reads EAGVVQSPRYKIIEKKQPVAFWCNPISGHNTLYWYLQNLGQGPELLIRYENEEAVDDSQLPKDRFSAERLKGVDSTLKIQPAELGDSAVYLCASSQVLGGEQYFGPGTRLTVT.

The chain couples TRBV28 to TRBJ1-4; 8 nucleotides line up with TRBD1. The CDR3 is 15 amino acids. Losses at the gene ends were 7 bases for V and 5 bases for J; bases not matched to a gene: 9. In germline, CDR1 is MDHEN, CDR2 SYDVKM. The CDR3 protein is CASNPPGQVNEKLFF. The CDR3 nucleotides read TGTGCCAGCAATCCCCCGGGACAGGTGAATGAAAAACTGTTTTTT.

This clonotype appeared a single time. This chain joins TRBV7-9 and TRBJ2-5; unclear D gene. Trimming pared 2 bases from V and 4 bases from J, leaving 8 bases between. The germline V gene encodes CDR1 SEHNR and CDR2 FQNEAQ (reference sequence). CDR3 size: 13 residues. In nucleotides, the CDR3 is TGTGCCAGCAGCTTATTGCTGATAGAGACCCAGTACTTC. Its protein is CASSLLLIETQYF.

The rearrangement uses TRBV7-2 and TRBJ2-3; 7 bases line up with TRBD2. CDR1 and CDR2 from the germline V gene are SGHTA and FQGNSA. The V and J ends lost 2 bases and 2 bases, in that order; junction bases with no gene match: 7. The CDR3 covers 16 residues. DNA of the CDR3: TGTGCCAGCAGCTTACTCGGGCGGGGGTACACAGATACGCAGTATTTT. Amino acid sequence: CASSLLGRGYTDTQYF.

The V call is TRBV12-3 or TRBV12-4, the J call TRBJ2-7; 8 bases line up with TRBD2. The junction had 3 bases not matched to a gene; V was cut back by 3 bases and J by 2 bases. The CDR3 covers 14 residues. The CDR3 DNA reads as TGTGCCAGCAGTTTCCGGGGGGGGGCCTACGAGCAGTACTTC. This sequence encodes CASSFRGGAYEQYF.

V is TRBV7-2 and J is TRBJ1-1; D remains ambiguous. The CDR3 length is 14 residues. The germline V and J ends were trimmed by 1 base and 1 base, with 7 bases remaining between them. Germline values: CDR1 SGHTA, CDR2 FQGNSA. The CDR3 loop reads CASSLEVQNTEAFF. The CDR3 region has the DNA TGTGCCAGCAGCTTAGAGGTGCAGAACACTGAAGCTTTCTTT.

This clonotype was detected a few times. This chain joins TRBV11-2 and TRBJ2-1; D is possibly TRBD2 (5 bases). Germline V gene data show CDR1 as SGHAT and CDR2 as FQNNGV. The CDR3 consists of 18 residues. V was cut by 0 bases and J by 5 bases, with 20 bases left in between. The CDR3 DNA follows: TGTGCCAGCAGCTTAGATGGTCGAGTCACGGGAACTAACAATGAGCAGTTCTTC. Its translation: CASSLDGRVTGTNNEQFF.

V gene TRBV10-3 combines with J gene TRBJ2-1; TRBD2 matches 7 bases. J was trimmed by 10 bases and V by 5 bases; bases with no gene match: 2. CDR3 length: 11 amino acids. The germline CDR1 and CDR2 sequences are ENHRY and SYGVKD. Here the CDR3 DNA reads TGTGCCATCAGTCCGGGACTAGAGCAGTTCTTC. Amino acids: CAISPGLEQFF.

This clonotype showed up just a few times. The chain is built from TRBV7-2 and TRBJ2-7; D perhaps matches TRBD2 (6 bases). Trimming cost V 6 bases and J 2 bases, with 17 bases left between them. Per the germline V gene, CDR1 is SGHTA and CDR2 is FQGNSA. The CDR3 covers 15 residues. The CDR3 loop is CASSYRVSGAYEQYF. DNA for the CDR3: TGTGCCAGCAGTTATAGAGTTAGCGGTGCCTACGAGCAGTACTTC.

This chain joins TRBV7-9 and TRBJ1-3; D remains unclear. The V end was cut by 4 bases, the J end by 0 bases, with 7 bases between. The CDR3 spans 14 residues. CDR1 and CDR2 from the germline V gene are SEHNR and FQNEAQ (reference sequence). The CDR3 coding sequence is TGTGCCAGCAGCTCGAGGGCCTCTGGAAACACCATATATTTT. This sequence encodes CASSSRASGNTIYF.

The rearrangement uses TRBV7-2 and TRBJ2-1; 9 positions match TRBD2. CDR3 length: 13 residues. Germline V gene data show CDR1 as SGHTA and CDR2 as FQGNSA. V was pared by 5 bases and J by 15 bases, with 11 bases of the junction left unmatched. CDR3 DNA sequence: TGTGCCAGCAGCACCGGCCGTGAGCGGGAGGCGTTCTTC. The encoded protein is CASSTGREREAFF.

This clonotype turned up a few times. CDR3 residues: CASRAQGARTEAFF. The CDR3 DNA follows: TGTGCCAGCAGGGCTCAGGGGGCGCGGACTGAAGCTTTCTTT. This sequence joins TRBV12-3 or TRBV12-4 and TRBJ1-1; 8 bases line up with TRBD1. Germline trimming cut 6 bases from V and 5 bases from J; bases unmatched to any gene: 8. CDR3 length: 14 residues.

CDR3 protein: CASSLVGGGGVTQYF. DNA for the CDR3: TGTGCCAGCAGCTTAGTCGGGGGAGGAGGGGTGACCCAGTACTTC. The chain combines TRBV11-2 with TRBJ2-5, with D possibly TRBD2 on 6 matching bases. Trimming pared 1 base from V and 7 bases from J, leaving 16 bases between. Germline values: CDR1 SGHAT, CDR2 FQNNGV. CDR3 length: 15 amino acids.

This rearrangement joins TRBV6-5 to TRBJ1-4; D is undetermined. This CDR3 has 13 residues. CDR1 and CDR2 (germline): MNHEY, SVGAGI. The V end was cut by 3 bases, the J end by 1 base, with 3 bases between. The DNA for the CDR3 is TGTGCCAGCAGTTATAAAACTAATGAAAAACTGTTTTTT. It encodes CASSYKTNEKLFF.

Only a few counts were recorded for this clonotype. The V call is TRBV11-2, the J call TRBJ2-1, with 9 positions matching TRBD2. The junction had 12 bases not matched to a gene; V was cut back by 1 base and J by 2 bases. The CDR3 has 19 amino acids. Per germline, CDR1 SGHAT and CDR2 FQNNGV. This chain's CDR3 is CASSLVGVGGGRAYNEQFF. CDR3 coding DNA: TGTGCCAGCAGCTTAGTAGGGGTCGGCGGCGGGAGGGCCTACAATGAGCAGTTCTTC.

This clonotype occurred a few times. The gene calls are TRBV6-2 or TRBV6-3 and TRBJ2-3, with D maybe TRBD1 (5 bases). CDR3 length equals 16 residues. Looked up from germline, CDR1 is MNHEY and CDR2 is SVGEGT. V was pared by 2 bases and J by 0 bases, with 12 bases between. The CDR3 DNA is TGTGCCAGCAGTTACGCCGGACATTATAGCACAGATACGCAGTATTTT. It is translated as CASSYAGHYSTDTQYF.

With regard to this clonotype: One junction end disagrees with the germline gene, perhaps due to a read error. V and J are TRBV10-3 and TRBJ1-1, with unresolved D. CDR3 length: 13 amino acids. Germline V CDR1 and CDR2: ENHRY, SYGVKD. The CDR3 is CATARADGTQAFF. CDR3 nucleotides: TGTGCCACGGCGAGGGCAGACGGCACTCAAGCTTTCTTT.